Reported below is one TCR beta chain. Its antigen remains unidentified. These data are taken from a study of cytomegalovirus exposure and HLA in healthy donors. The study, taken as a whole, reports: The records held CMV serostatus as the only immune exposure information. A likely sequencing artifact accounted for one observed cluster of highly shared sequence variants. Most subjects' HLA-A and HLA-B alleles were reportedly predicted from TCR beta sequences.

Germline trimming cut 4 bases from V and 5 bases from J; bases unmatched to any gene: 4. Germline V gene lookup returns CDR1 SQVTM and CDR2 ANQGSEA. CDR3 length: 13 residues. The PCR used 60 Vbeta and 13 Jbeta primers. Sequencing was performed with immunoSEQ multiplex PCR; in TCRdb, only in-frame clones are kept and a portion is missing. The table records roughly 77,000 clones, around 67% of them present only once. The clonotype was recovered from a woman aged 45-60 years in good health and CMV-seropositive. The chain recombines TRBV29-1 with TRBJ2-2, with TRBD2 identical over 7 bases. The sequenced material came from PBMCs. The CDR3 DNA reads TGCAGCGTTGCCAGCGGGGTTACCGGGGAGCTGTTTTTT. It yields the protein CSVASGVTGELFF.